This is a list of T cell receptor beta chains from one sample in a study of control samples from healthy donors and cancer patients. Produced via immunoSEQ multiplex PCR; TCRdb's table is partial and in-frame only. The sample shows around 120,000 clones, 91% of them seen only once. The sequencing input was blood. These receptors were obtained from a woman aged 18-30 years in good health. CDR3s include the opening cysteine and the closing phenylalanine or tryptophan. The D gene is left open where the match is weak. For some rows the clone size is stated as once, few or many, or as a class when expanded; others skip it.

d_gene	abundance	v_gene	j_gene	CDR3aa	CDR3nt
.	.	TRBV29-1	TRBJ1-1	CSARNTEAFF	TGCAGCGCCAGGAACACTGAAGCTTTCTTT
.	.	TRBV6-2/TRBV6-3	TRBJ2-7	CASSYWRDYEQYF	TGTGCCAGCAGTTACTGGCGGGATTACGAGCAGTACTTC
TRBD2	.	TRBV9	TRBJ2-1	CASSVGTSRSGEQFF	TGTGCCAGCAGCGTAGGGACTAGTCGTTCGGGTGAGCAGTTCTTC
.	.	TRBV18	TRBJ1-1	CASSYLEGSTEAFF	TGTGCCAGCTCATACTTGGAGGGGAGTACTGAAGCTTTCTTT
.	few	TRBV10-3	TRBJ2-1	CAISGTLNEQFF	TGTGCCATCAGTGGCACTTTGAATGAGCAGTTCTTC
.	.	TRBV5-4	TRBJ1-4	CASSLAGEVEKLFF	TGTGCCAGCAGCTTGGCCGGGGAGGTGGAAAAACTGTTTTTT
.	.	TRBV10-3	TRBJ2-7	CAISSIPGRATYEQYF	TGTGCCATCAGCTCAATCCCGGGACGGGCCACCTACGAGCAGTACTTC
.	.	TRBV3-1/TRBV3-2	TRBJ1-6	CASSQLGGKSSPLHF	TGTGCCAGCAGCCAGTTGGGGGGGAAGAGTTCACCCCTCCACTTT
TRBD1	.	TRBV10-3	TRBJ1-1	CAISEPGQGARLNTEAFF	TGTGCCATCAGTGAGCCGGGACAGGGGGCCCGCTTGAACACTGAAGCTTTCTTT
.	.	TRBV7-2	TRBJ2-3	CASSLGLHTDTQYF	TGTGCCAGCAGCTTAGGACTGCACACAGATACGCAGTATTTT
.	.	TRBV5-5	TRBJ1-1	CASSSSSGVGTEAFF	TGTGCCAGCAGCTCGTCCTCAGGGGTGGGCACTGAAGCTTTCTTT
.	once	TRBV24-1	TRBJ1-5	CATSDPGYGNQPQHF	TGTGCCACCAGTGACCCAGGGTACGGCAATCAGCCCCAGCATTTT
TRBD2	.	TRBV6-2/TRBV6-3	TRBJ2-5	CASSSWTSGGETQYF	TGTGCCAGCAGTAGCTGGACTAGCGGGGGAGAGACCCAGTACTTC
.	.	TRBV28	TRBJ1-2	CASSFEGRGGYGYTF	TGTGCCAGCAGTTTTGAAGGCAGGGGAGGCTATGGCTACACCTTC
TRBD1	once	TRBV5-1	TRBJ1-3	CASRQGSSGNTIYF	TGCGCCAGCAGACAGGGGAGCTCTGGAAACACCATATATTTT
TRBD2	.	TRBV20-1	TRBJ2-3	CSASRAGGVNTQYF	TGCAGTGCTAGTAGAGCGGGGGGCGTAAATACGCAGTATTTT
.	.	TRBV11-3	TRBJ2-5	CASSFTSQETQYF	TGTGCCAGCAGCTTCACCTCTCAAGAGACCCAGTACTTC
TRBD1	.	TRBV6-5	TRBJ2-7	CASSEGQARYEQYF	TGTGCCAGCAGCGAGGGACAGGCCCGCTACGAGCAGTACTTC
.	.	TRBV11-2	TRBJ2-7	CASRGPGVYEQYF	TGTGCCAGCAGGGGACCGGGTGTCTACGAGCAGTACTTC
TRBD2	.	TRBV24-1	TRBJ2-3	CATSDGLAGPTDTQYF	TGTGCCACCAGTGATGGACTAGCGGGGCCCACAGATACGCAGTATTTT
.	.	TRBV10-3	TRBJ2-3	CAIGGAGPTDTQYF	TGTGCCATCGGGGGAGCGGGTCCCACAGATACGCAGTATTTT
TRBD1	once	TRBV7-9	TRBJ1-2	CASSLADWDRSLYGYTF	TGTGCCAGCAGCTTAGCCGATTGGGACAGGAGCCTCTATGGCTACACCTTC
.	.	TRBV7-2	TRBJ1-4	CASSSRQRATNEKLFF	TGTGCCAGCAGCTCTCGACAGCGAGCAACTAATGAAAAACTGTTTTTT
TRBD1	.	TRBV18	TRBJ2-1	CASGVIRGHDNEQFF	TGTGCCAGCGGGGTGATAAGGGGGCATGACAATGAGCAGTTCTTC
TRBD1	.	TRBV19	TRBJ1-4	CASRGQGVVEKLFF	TGTGCCAGTAGGGGACAGGGCGTAGTTGAAAAACTGTTTTTT
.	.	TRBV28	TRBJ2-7	CASSRRGHSYEQYF	TGTGCCAGCAGCCGCAGGGGACACTCCTACGAGCAGTACTTC
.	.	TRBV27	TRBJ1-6	CASSLSRGPSSYNSPLHF	TGTGCCAGCAGTTTGAGCAGGGGCCCGAGCTCCTATAATTCACCCCTCCACTTT
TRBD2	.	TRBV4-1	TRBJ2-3	CASSQNIPTSGRGDTQYF	TGCGCCAGCAGCCAAAATATTCCGACTAGCGGGAGAGGAGATACGCAGTATTTT
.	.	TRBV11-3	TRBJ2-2	CASSSHPGELFF	TGTGCCAGCAGCTCCCACCCCGGGGAGCTGTTTTTT
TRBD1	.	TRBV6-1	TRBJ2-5	CATSVQGAFSKETQYF	TGTGCCACCAGTGTGCAGGGGGCGTTTAGCAAAGAGACCCAGTACTTC
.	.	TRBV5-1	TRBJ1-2	CASSLDEGFYGYTF	TGCGCCAGCAGCTTGGATGAAGGGTTTTATGGCTACACCTTC